This TCR beta chain was retrieved from a study of blood T cell repertoires in COVID-19 (dated by TCRdb to 2018 to 2021). Study-level background: Samples covering the acute and convalescent phases of COVID-19 were provided by collaborators in the United States, Italy and Spain. The material from the prospective study consisted of cDNA or gDNA derived from T cells, B-cell-depleted T cells, or PBMCs. Subjects who had been exposed to COVID-19, were actively infected with it, or had recovered from it provided the deeply sampled blood TCRbeta repertoires that made up the dataset. The repertoires were made available in a free public database intended to serve as a resource for research on the immune response to SARS-CoV-2. Samples were obtained from the ongoing ImmuneRACE study (first 160 participants) and from some 1,300 subjects provided by 6 global collaborators. A de-identified subject ID, COVID-19 status, age in years and sex were almost always included in the sample metadata. Where available, HLA class I and class II types were taken from metadata supplied by the sample provider and were not determined by assay-based typing. Overall study outcomes, separate from this receptor: How much clinical and demographic metadata was included differed by source and by participant, and the metadata was provided uncurated.

Via the germline V gene, CDR1 is SGHAT and CDR2 FQNNGV. V is reduced by 8 bases and J by 8 bases, leaving a spacing of 14 bases between them. The CDR3 has 12 amino acids, counting the end cysteine and phenylalanine. Only the CDR3 region is kept as DNA, spanning 36 bases read in frame from base 1. Each collaborating institution followed its own protocols to collect whole blood in K2EDTA tubes. For TCRbeta analysis, collaborators shipped samples as frozen whole blood, isolated PBMCs, or DNA extracted from either of those sample types. A remark on this clone: It has no known antigen specificity. No base-level quality is on record; no much larger clone is a single base apart.

TCRbeta CDR3 regions were amplified from genomic DNA by means of the immunoSEQ Assay, a bias-controlled multiplex PCR. The paper's data handling went like this. The number of nucleated cells in each sample was estimated by amplification of reference gene primers within the assay. To quantify the absolute abundance of each unique TCRbeta CDR3 rearrangement, sequence reads were collapsed and filtered. For each sample, productive Simpson clonality was calculated as the square root of Simpson's diversity index over productive rearrangements. What TCRdb holds here is the immuneACCESS table cut down to in-frame rearrangements. Part of the clones is not present; checked against another copy, under half of the missing clones reflect an unresolved V gene, and the others are unexplained. That table gives V, J and clone size, and the DNA gave D and trimming. This sample holds fewer than 95,000 clones; about nine tenths were observed only once. The ten largest clones take up roughly 14% of the sample.

The V and J genes are TRBV11-2 and TRBJ2-3; the D gene remains uncertain. The receptor comes from a male donor with acute or convalescent COVID-19. What was sequenced was peripheral blood. The CDR3 in this case is CASSPGISTQYF. The DNA reads as follows: TGTGCCAGCTCTCCGGGTATTTCTACGCAGTATTTT. Extended through the reference TRBV11-2 and TRBJ2-3 proteins, this CDR3 yields the full variable domain: EAGVAQSPRYKIIEKRQSVAFWCNPISGHATLYWYQQILGQGPKLLIQFQNNGVVDDSQLPKDRFSAERLKGVDSTLKIQPAKLEDSAVYLCASSPGISTQYFGPGTRLTVL.